The subject of this entry is one TCR beta chain. Antigen specificity is unknown. With a J-beta primer mix and a sample-barcoded 5' primer, a second PCR ran about 7 to 12 cycles. Via MiXCR, TCRdb re-called the 5' RACE reads, giving one row per CDR3 protein. The sample shows about 1,400,000 distinct CDR3 sequences, approximately 59% of them seen only once. The data originate from a study of blood T cells in healthy people across ages. The study, taken as a whole, reports: More naive CD4+ cells and higher diversity marked long-lived donors relative to aged donors. Strongly correlated with naive T cell percentage was TCR beta diversity.

CDR1 is SGHRS, CDR2 YFSETQ, per germline. The CDR3 is made up of 18 amino acids. V lost 0 bases to trimming and J lost 7 bases; unmatched junction nucleotides: 18. Samples had at least 6.5 million PBMCs isolated from them. Extraction of total RNA produced a minimum of 5.5 micrograms from each sample. The V call is TRBV5-1, the J call TRBJ1-1; TRBD1 agrees at 7 bases. The origin of this receptor is a man aged 18 to 35 in good health. Sequencing used blood. As DNA, the CDR3 is TGCGCCAGCAGCTTGGCCGGGACAGCAAAGCAAAGAAACCGTGAAGCTTTCTTT. It encodes CASSLAGTAKQRNREAFF.